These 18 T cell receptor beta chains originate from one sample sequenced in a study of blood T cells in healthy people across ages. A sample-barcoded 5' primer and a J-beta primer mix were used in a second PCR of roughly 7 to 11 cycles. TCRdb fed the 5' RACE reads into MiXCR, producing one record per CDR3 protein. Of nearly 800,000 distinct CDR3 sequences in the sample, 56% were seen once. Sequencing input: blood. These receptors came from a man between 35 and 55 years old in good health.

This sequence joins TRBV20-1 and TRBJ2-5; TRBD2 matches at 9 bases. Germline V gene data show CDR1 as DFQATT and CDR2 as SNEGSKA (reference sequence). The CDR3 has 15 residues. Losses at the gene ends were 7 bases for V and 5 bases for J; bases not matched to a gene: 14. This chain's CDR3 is CSVDGKAGGPETQYF. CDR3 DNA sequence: TGCAGTGTAGACGGGAAGGCGGGAGGGCCTGAGACCCAGTACTTC.

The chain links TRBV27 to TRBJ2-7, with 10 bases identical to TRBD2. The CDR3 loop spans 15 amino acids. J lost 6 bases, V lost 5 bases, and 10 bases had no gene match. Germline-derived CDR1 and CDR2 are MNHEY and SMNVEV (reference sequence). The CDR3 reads CASSPISGRASEQYF. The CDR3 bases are TGTGCCAGCAGTCCAATCAGCGGGAGGGCCAGCGAGCAGTACTTC.

The DNA for the CDR3 is TGTGCCACCAGTGCCCTGGGACTAGCGGGAGGGGAGACCCAGTACTTC. It specifies CATSALGLAGGETQYF. V gene TRBV24-1 combines with J gene TRBJ2-5; 16 positions agree with TRBD2. This CDR3 is built from 16 residues. Looked up from germline, CDR1 is KGHDR and CDR2 is SFDVKD. Trimming removed 5 bases from V and 5 bases from J; junction bases left unmatched: 4.

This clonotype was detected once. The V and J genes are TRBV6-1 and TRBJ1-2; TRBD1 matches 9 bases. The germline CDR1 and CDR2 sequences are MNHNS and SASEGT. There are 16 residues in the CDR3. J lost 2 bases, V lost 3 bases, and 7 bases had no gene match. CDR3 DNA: TGTGCCAGCAGTGATCAACGGGACAGGGAGAACTATGGCTACACCTTC. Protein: CASSDQRDRENYGYTF.

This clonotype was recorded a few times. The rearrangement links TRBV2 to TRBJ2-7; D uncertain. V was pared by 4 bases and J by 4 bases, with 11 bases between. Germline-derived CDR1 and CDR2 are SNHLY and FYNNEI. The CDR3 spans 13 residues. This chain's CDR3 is CASSGAIPYEQYF. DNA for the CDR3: TGTGCCAGCAGTGGAGCGATTCCTTACGAGCAGTACTTC. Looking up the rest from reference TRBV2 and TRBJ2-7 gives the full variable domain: EPEVTQTPSHQVTQMGQEVILRCVPISNHLYFYWYRQILGQKVEFLVSFYNNEISEKSEIFDDQFSVERPDGSNFTLKIRSTKLEDSAMYFCASSGAIPYEQYFGPGTRLTVT.

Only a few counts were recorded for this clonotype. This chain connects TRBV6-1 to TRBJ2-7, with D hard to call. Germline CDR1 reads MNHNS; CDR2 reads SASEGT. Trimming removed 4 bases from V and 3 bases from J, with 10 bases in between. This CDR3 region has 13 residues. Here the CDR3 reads CASSGRAIYEQYF. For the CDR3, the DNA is TGTGCCAGCAGTGGTAGGGCCATCTACGAGCAGTACTTC.

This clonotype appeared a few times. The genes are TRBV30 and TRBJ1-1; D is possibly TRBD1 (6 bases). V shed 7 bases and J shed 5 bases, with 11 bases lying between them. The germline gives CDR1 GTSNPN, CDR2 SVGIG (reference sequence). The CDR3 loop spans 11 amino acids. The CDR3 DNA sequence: TGTGCCTCCTCGAGGGGGACTGAAGCTTTCTTT. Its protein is CASSRGTEAFF.

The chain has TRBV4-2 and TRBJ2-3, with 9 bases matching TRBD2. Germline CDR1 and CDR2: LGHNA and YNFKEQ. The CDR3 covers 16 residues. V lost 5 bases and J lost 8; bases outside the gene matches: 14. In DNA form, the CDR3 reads TGTGCCAGCAGCTCAGCGGGGGGCGGCACTAGGGTTACGCAGTATTTT. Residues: CASSSAGGGTRVTQYF.

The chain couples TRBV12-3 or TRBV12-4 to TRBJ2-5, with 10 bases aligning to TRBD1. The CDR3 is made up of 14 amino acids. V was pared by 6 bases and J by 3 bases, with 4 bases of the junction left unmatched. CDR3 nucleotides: TGTGCCAGCAGGGCTGGGACAGGGGAAGAGACCCAGTACTTC. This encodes CASRAGTGEETQYF.

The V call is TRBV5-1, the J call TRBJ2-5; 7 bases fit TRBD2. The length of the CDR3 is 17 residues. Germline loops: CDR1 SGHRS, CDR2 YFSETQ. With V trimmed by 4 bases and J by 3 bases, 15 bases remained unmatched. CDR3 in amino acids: CASSRGVDPAGKETQYF. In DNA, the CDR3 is TGCGCCAGCAGCCGCGGGGTCGATCCAGCGGGAAAAGAGACCCAGTACTTC.

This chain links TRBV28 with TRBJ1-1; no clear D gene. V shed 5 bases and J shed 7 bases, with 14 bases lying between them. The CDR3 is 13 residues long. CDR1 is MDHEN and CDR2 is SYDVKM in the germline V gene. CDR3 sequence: CASSNAAGYEAFF. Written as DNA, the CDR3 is TGTGCCAGCAGTAACGCGGCCGGGTATGAAGCTTTCTTT.

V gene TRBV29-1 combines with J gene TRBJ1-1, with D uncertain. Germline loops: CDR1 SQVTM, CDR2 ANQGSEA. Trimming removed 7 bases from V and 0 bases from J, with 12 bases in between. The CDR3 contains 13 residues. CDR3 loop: CSAGPLVNTEAFF. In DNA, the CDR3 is TGCAGCGCAGGCCCACTAGTGAACACTGAAGCTTTCTTT.

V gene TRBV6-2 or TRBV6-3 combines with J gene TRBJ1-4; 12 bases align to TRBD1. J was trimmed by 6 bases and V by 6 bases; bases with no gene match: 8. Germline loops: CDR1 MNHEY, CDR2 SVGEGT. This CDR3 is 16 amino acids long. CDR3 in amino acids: CASSPTGTGGHEKLFF. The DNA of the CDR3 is TGTGCCAGCAGCCCCACCGGGACAGGGGGCCATGAAAAACTGTTTTTT.

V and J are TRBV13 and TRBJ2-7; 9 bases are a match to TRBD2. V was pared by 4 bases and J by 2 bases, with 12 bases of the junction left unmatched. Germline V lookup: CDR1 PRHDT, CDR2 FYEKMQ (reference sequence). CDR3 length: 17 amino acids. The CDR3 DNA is TGTGCCAGCAGCTCCCAGGCTAGCGGGACGTTAACCTACGAGCAGTACTTC. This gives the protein CASSSQASGTLTYEQYF.

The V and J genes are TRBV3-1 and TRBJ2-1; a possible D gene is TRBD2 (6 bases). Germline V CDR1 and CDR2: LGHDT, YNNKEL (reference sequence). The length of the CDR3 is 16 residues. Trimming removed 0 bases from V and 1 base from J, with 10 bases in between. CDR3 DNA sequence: TGTGCCAGCAGCCAAGAGGGGGGTAATTCCTACAATGAGCAGTTCTTC. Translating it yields CASSQEGGNSYNEQFF.

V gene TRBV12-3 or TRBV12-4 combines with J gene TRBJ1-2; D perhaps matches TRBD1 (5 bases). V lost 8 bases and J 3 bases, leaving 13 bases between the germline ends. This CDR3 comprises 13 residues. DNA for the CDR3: TGTGCCAGCGACTCGGGGGGGGACTATGGCTACACCTTC. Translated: CASDSGGDYGYTF.

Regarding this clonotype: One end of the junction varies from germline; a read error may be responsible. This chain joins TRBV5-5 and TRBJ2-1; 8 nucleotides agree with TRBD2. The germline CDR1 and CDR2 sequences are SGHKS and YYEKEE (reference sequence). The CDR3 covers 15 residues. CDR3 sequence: CASSLGAGGYNERFF. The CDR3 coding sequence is TGTGCCAGCAGCCTAGGTGCGGGAGGCTACAATGAGCGGTTCTTC.

CDR3 nucleotides: TGTGCCAGCAGTGAAATAAGGGACCCGCAGGAAACCTACGAGCAGTACTTC. As protein: CASSEIRDPQETYEQYF. The rearrangement links TRBV2 to TRBJ2-7; D is perhaps TRBD1 or TRBD2 (5 bases each). This CDR3 has 17 residues. V was cut by 2 bases and J by 2 bases, with 19 bases left in between. CDR1 SNHLY and CDR2 FYNNEI come from the germline V gene.